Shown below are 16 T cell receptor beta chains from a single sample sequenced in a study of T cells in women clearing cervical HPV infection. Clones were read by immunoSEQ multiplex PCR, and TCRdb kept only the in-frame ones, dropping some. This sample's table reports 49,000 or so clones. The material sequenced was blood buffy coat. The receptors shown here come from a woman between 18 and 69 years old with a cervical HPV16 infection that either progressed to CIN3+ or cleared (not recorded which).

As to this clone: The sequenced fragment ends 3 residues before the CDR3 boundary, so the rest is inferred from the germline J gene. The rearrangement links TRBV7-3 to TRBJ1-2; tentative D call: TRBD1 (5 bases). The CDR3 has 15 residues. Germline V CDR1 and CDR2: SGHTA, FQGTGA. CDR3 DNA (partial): TGTGCCAGCAGCTTACTCCTAGCGGGGGAGGGTACC. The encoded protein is CASSLLLAGEGT. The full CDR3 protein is CASSLLLAGEGTYTF. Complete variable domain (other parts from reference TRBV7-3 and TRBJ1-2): GAGVSQTPSNKVTEKGKYVELRCDPISGHTALYWYRQSLGQGPEFLIYFQGTGAADDSGLPNDRFFAVRPEGSVSTLKIQRTERGDSAVYLCASSLLLAGEGTYTFGSGTRLTVV.

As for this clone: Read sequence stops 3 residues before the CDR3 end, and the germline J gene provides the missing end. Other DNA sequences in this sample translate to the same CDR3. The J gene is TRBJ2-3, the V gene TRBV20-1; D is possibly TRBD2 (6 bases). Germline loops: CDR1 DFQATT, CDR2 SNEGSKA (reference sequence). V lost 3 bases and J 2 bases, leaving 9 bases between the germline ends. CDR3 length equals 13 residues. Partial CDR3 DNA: TGCAGTGCTAGCGGGGGATCCACAGATACG. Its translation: CSASGGSTDT. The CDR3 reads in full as CSASGGSTDTQYF.

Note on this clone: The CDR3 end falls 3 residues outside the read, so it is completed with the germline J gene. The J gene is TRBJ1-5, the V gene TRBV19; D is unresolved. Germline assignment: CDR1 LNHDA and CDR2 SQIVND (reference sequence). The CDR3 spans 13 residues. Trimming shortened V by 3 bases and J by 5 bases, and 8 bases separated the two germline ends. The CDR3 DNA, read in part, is TGTGCCAGTAGTATCGACGGGGATCAGCCC. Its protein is CASSIDGDQP. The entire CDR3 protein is CASSIDGDQPQHF.

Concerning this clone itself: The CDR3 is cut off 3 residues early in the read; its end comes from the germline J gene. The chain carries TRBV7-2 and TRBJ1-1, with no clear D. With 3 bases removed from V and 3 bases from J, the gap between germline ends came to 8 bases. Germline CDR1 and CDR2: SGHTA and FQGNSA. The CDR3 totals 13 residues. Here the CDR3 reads CASSFIGDTEAFF. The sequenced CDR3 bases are TGTGCCAGCAGCTTTATCGGGGACACTGAA.

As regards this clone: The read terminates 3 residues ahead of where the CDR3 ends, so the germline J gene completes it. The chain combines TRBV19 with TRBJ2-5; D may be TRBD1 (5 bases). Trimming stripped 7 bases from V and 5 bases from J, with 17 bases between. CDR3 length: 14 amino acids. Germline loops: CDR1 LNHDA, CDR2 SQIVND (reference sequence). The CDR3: CASTPGRDWETQYF. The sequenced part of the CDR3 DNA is TGTGCCAGTACACCCGGCAGGGATTGGGAGACC.

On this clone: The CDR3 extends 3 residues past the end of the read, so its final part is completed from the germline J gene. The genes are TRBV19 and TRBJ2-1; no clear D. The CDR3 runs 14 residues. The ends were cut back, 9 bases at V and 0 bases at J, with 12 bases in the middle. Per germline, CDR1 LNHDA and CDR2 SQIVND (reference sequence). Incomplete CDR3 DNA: TGTGCCAGGGATAGCACTGTCTCCTACAATGAG. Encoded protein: CARDSTVSYNE. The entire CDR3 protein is CARDSTVSYNEQFF.

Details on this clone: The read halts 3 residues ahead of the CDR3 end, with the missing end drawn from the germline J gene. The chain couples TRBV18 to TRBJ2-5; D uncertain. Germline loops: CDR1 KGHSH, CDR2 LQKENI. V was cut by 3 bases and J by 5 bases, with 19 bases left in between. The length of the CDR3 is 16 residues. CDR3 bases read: TGTGCCAGCTCACCGAGTAGAGGAGCTGTAGGGGAGACC. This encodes CASSPSRGAVGET. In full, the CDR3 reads CASSPSRGAVGETQYF.

The part of the CDR3 DNA that was read is TGCGCCAGCAGCTTGCAGTCCCTAGCGGGGGACGAG. It codes for CASSLQSLAGDE. The whole CDR3 protein is CASSLQSLAGDEQYF. The rearrangement joins TRBV5-1 to TRBJ2-7, with 10 bases lining up with TRBD2. The CDR3 goes on 3 residues after the read ends, and that part is filled in from the germline J gene. There are 15 residues in the CDR3. V lost 1 base and J lost 5; bases outside the gene matches: 6. CDR1 and CDR2 from the germline V gene are SGHRS and YFSETQ.

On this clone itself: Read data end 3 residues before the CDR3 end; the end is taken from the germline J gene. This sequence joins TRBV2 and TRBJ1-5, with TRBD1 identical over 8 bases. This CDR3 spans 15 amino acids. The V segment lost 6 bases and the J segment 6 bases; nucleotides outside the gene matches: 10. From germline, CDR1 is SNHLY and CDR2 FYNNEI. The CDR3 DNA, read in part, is TGTGCCAGCAGGGCGGACAGGGAACGCAGTCAGCCC. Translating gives CASRADRERSQP. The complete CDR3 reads CASRADRERSQPQHF.

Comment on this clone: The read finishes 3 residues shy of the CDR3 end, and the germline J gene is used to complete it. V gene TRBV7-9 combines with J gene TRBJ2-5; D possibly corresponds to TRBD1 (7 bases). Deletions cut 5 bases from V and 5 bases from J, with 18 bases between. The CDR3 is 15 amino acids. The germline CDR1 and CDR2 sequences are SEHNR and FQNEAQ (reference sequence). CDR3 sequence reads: CASSPRQGLLETQYF. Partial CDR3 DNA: TGTGCCAGCAGCCCCCGACAGGGACTTCTGGAGACC.

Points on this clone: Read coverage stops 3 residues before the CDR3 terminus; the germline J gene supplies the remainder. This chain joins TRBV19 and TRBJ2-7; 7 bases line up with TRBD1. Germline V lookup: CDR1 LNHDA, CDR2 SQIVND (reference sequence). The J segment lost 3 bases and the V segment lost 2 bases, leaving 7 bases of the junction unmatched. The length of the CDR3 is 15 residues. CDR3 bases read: TGTGCCAGTAGTATATTGGTAGGGGGCGGCTACGAG. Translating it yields CASSILVGGGYE. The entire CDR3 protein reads CASSILVGGGYEQYF.

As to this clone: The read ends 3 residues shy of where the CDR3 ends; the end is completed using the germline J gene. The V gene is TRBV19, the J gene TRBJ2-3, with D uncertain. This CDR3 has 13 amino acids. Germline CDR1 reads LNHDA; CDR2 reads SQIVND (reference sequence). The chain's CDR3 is CATQEINNQPQYF. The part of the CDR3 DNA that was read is TGTGCCACTCAGGAGATCAACAATCAGCCG.

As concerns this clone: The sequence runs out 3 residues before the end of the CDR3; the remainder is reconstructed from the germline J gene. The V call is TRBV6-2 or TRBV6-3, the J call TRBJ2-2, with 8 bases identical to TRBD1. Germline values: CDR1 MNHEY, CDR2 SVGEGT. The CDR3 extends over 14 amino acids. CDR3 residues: CASSSTGDGEKLFF. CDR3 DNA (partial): TGTGCCAGCAGCTCGACAGGGGATGGAGAAAAG.

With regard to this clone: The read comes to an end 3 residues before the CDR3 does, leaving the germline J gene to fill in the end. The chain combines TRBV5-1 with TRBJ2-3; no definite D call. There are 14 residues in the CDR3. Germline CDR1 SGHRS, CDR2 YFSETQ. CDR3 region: CASSFSPPSETQYF. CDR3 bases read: TGCGCCAGCAGCTTTAGCCCTCCTTCGGAAACG.

Partial CDR3 DNA: TGTGCCTGGAGCCCGGACACCTACGAG. This encodes CAWSPDTYE. The whole CDR3 is CAWSPDTYEQYF. This chain uses TRBV30 with TRBJ2-7; possibly TRBD1 for D (5 bases). Read coverage stops 3 residues before the CDR3 terminus; the germline J gene supplies the remainder. CDR3 length equals 12 residues. Trimming removed 3 bases from V and 2 bases from J, with 8 bases in between. The germline CDR1 and CDR2 sequences are GTSNPN and SVGIG (reference sequence).

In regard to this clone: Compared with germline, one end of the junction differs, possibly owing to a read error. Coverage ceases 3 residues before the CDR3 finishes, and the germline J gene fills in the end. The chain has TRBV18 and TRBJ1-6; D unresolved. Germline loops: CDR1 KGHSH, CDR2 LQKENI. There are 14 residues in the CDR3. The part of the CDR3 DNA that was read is TGTGCCAGCTCACCAAACTCCGATAATTCACCC. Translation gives CASSPNSDNSP. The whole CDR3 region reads CASSPNSDNSPLHF. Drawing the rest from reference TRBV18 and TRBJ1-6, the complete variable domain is NAGVMQNPRHLVRRRGQEARLRCSPMKGHSHVYWYRQLPEEGLKFMVYLQKENIIDESGMPKERFSAEFPKEGPSILRIQQVVRGDSAAYFCASSPNSDNSPLHFGNGTRLTVT.